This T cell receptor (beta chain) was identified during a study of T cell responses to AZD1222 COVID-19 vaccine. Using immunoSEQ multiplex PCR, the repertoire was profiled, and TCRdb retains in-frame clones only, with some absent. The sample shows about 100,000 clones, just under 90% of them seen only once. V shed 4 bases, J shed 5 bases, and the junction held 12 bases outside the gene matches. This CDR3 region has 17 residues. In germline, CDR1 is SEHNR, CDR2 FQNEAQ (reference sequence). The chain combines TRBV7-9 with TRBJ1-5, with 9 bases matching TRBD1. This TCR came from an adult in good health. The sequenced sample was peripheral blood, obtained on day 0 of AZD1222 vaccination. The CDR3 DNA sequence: TGTGCCAGCAGCTCCCAATACCAGGACAGGGGTGATCAGCCCCAGCATTTT. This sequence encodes CASSSQYQDRGDQPQHF.